Following are 15 T cell receptor beta chains from one sample sequenced in a study of neurological immune-mediated disorders. TCRdb reprocessed the 5' RACE reads with MiXCR, giving one entry per CDR3 protein. Of about 71,000 distinct CDR3 sequences in the sample, under 3.5% were seen once. The specimen was PBMCs. These receptors were collected from a man aged 40-49 years with multiple sclerosis.

This clonotype was found many times. The chain has TRBV12-3 or TRBV12-4 and TRBJ2-6; tentatively, D is TRBD2 (6 bases). V was trimmed by 8 bases and J by 0 bases, leaving 23 bases between them. This CDR3 is 19 amino acids long. The CDR3 DNA sequence: TGTGCCAGCTTAAGAGGGGCAGGGACTTCAGGCTCTGGGGCCAACGTCCTGACTTTC. This sequence encodes CASLRGAGTSGSGANVLTF.

This clonotype was recorded at least ten times. A single base separates this from a much larger clone, so it may be a read error. This chain uses TRBV20-1 with TRBJ2-3, with unresolved D. The V gene's germline CDR1 is DFQATT and CDR2 SNEGSKA (reference sequence). V dropped 3 bases and J dropped 2 bases, with 6 bases sitting between them. The CDR3 totals 12 residues. The CDR3 DNA follows: TGCAGTGCTAGGACCCTCACAGATACGCAGTATTTT. This codes for CSARTLTDTQYF.

This clonotype was recorded many times. This chain links TRBV14 with TRBJ2-5; 11 bases line up with TRBD2. Trimming took 0 bases from V and 2 from J; bases not matched to a gene: 8. Germline V gives CDR1 SGHDN, CDR2 FVKESK. CDR3 size: 18 residues. The CDR3 DNA follows: TGTGCCAGCAGCCAAGATTGGAAAGGGACTAGCGGACAAGAGACCCAGTACTTC. Translating it yields CASSQDWKGTSGQETQYF.

This clonotype was observed at least ten times. The V call is TRBV7-2, the J call TRBJ2-3; 14 bases map to TRBD2. Germline V gives CDR1 SGHTA, CDR2 FQGNSA. V was clipped by 5 bases and J by 5 bases; unmatched bases: 6. The CDR3 contains 16 residues. The CDR3 region has the DNA TGTGCCAGCAGCGAGACTAGCGGGGGGGCTTTAGATACGCAGTATTTT. Protein: CASSETSGGALDTQYF.

This clonotype has ten or more counts. The chain has TRBV20-1 and TRBJ1-2; perhaps TRBD1 as D (5 bases). The germline CDR1 and CDR2 sequences are DFQATT and SNEGSKA (reference sequence). This CDR3 comprises 15 residues. V dropped 0 bases and J dropped 2 bases, with 13 bases sitting between them. The CDR3 nucleotides read TGCAGTGCTAGAGATACTCGAGGGACCAACTATGGCTACACCTTC. Translated: CSARDTRGTNYGYTF.

At least ten counts were recorded for this clonotype. V gene TRBV7-2 combines with J gene TRBJ2-1, with D possibly TRBD1 on 5 matching bases. V lost 8 bases and J lost 2, with 10 bases in between. The V gene's germline CDR1 is SGHTA and CDR2 FQGNSA. This CDR3 has 13 amino acids. Written as DNA, the CDR3 is TGTGCCAGCGGGTGGGGCACCTACAATGAGCAGTTCTTC. The encoded protein is CASGWGTYNEQFF.

Ten or more counts support this clonotype. The V gene is TRBV29-1, the J gene TRBJ1-1; D is unresolved. CDR1 is SQVTM and CDR2 is ANQGSEA in the germline V gene. Trimming pared 4 bases from V and 5 bases from J, leaving 14 bases between. The CDR3 has 13 amino acids. The CDR3 nucleotides are TGCAGCGTTGTACGGGGATTGTGGACTGAAGCTTTCTTT. This sequence encodes CSVVRGLWTEAFF.

Ten or more counts support this clonotype. V and J are TRBV5-1 and TRBJ1-4; weak D call: TRBD1 (6 bases). CDR3 size: 14 residues. The V end lost 4 bases, the J end lost 5 bases, and 12 bases lay between the germline ends. In germline, CDR1 is SGHRS, CDR2 YFSETQ. The CDR3 nucleotides read TGCGCCAGCAGCACGGACAGAAACAATGAAAAACTGTTTTTT. It specifies CASSTDRNNEKLFF.

Many counts were recorded for this clonotype. The chain has TRBV5-1 and TRBJ2-2; the match to TRBD2 covers 7 bases. V lost 3 bases, J lost 0 bases, and 5 bases stayed unmatched. Germline values: CDR1 SGHRS, CDR2 YFSETQ. CDR3 length equals 16 residues. In DNA, the CDR3 is TGCGCCAGCAGCTCTATCGGGGGGTCGAACACCGGGGAGCTGTTTTTT. This gives the protein CASSSIGGSNTGELFF.

This clonotype was recorded at least ten times. The V and J genes are TRBV20-1 and TRBJ2-3; D might be TRBD1 or TRBD2, each matching 5 bases. Germline V gives CDR1 DFQATT, CDR2 SNEGSKA (reference sequence). The CDR3 contains 15 residues. V was clipped by 3 bases and J by 6 bases, with 19 bases between them. For the CDR3, the DNA is TGCAGTGCTAGCCGAAACCGGGCCGGGGCGGATACGCAGTATTTT. Amino acids: CSASRNRAGADTQYF.

This clonotype was recorded many times. The chain joins TRBV5-5 to TRBJ1-4, with D unclear. Germline V gene lookup returns CDR1 SGHKS and CDR2 YYEKEE (reference sequence). V lost 0 bases and J lost 7, with 10 bases in between. CDR3 length equals 14 residues. CDR3 sequence: CASSLEGEGEKLFF. The CDR3 bases are TGTGCCAGCAGCTTGGAGGGAGAGGGTGAAAAACTGTTTTTT.

In its sample, this clonotype was seen many times. The CDR3 DNA reads as TGCAGTGCTCGGGGACTAGCCCTCAATGAGCAGTTCTTC. Its translation: CSARGLALNEQFF. The chain joins TRBV20-1 to TRBJ2-1; 9 positions agree with TRBD2. The CDR3 runs to 13 residues. The germline V gene encodes CDR1 DFQATT and CDR2 SNEGSKA (reference sequence). J was trimmed by 6 bases and V by 5 bases; bases with no gene match: 5.

This clonotype has at least ten counts. The chain combines TRBV10-1 with TRBJ1-5, with 7 nucleotides matching TRBD1. The CDR3 runs to 17 residues. Germline loops: CDR1 WNHNN, CDR2 SYGVQD (reference sequence). The ends lost 0 bases at V and 0 bases at J; junction bases unmatched: 5. The CDR3 coding sequence is TGCGCCAGCAGTGAGTCAAGGGGGCAGAATAGCAATCAGCCCCAGCATTTT. Amino acid sequence: CASSESRGQNSNQPQHF.

This clonotype was seen at least ten times. The V and J genes are TRBV5-1 and TRBJ1-1; 7 bases align to TRBD1. There are 19 residues in the CDR3. From germline, CDR1 is SGHRS and CDR2 YFSETQ. V lost 1 base and J lost 1; bases outside the gene matches: 16. The CDR3 spells CASSLFSNSYRQGNTEAFF. The CDR3 nucleotides are TGCGCCAGCAGCTTGTTTTCTAACTCTTACCGACAGGGGAACACTGAAGCTTTCTTT.

This clonotype was seen a few times. The chain couples TRBV6-1 to TRBJ2-7; 8 bases agree with TRBD1. Unmatched junction bases numbered 4, after V lost 5 bases and J lost 4 bases. Germline loops: CDR1 MNHNS, CDR2 SASEGT. This CDR3 is built from 13 residues. In DNA, the CDR3 is TGTGCCAGCAGTCGACAGGGGCGATACGAGCAGTACTTC. Its protein is CASSRQGRYEQYF.